Presented here are 25 T cell receptor beta chains from one specimen sequenced in a study of blood T cell repertoires in COVID-19. Only in-frame clones appear in the TCRdb table, and some are missing; sequencing was by immunoSEQ multiplex PCR. The sample carries just over 20,000 clones, 80% to 90% recorded once. Material for sequencing was peripheral blood. These receptors came from a man between 45 and 60 years old with active COVID-19.

This clone was found a few times. The genes are TRBV6-5 and TRBJ1-3; 8 bases line up with TRBD1. Trimming cost V 8 bases and J 4 bases; bases outside gene matches: 4. This CDR3 has 13 amino acids. The germline V gene has CDR1 MNHEY and CDR2 SVGAGI. CDR3 sequence: CASGQGLGNTIYF. The CDR3 DNA reads as TGTGCCAGCGGACAGGGCCTGGGAAACACCATATATTTT.

This clone has just one count. This CDR3 is also generated by other DNA sequences in the sample. This chain uses TRBV11-3 with TRBJ2-1; 11 bases agree with TRBD2. The CDR3 runs to 15 residues. Per the germline V gene, CDR1 is SGHNT and CDR2 is YENEEA. Trimming removed 1 base from V and 6 bases from J; junction bases left unmatched: 2. CDR3 in amino acids: CASSLGGTSGNEQFF. The CDR3 region has the DNA TGTGCCAGCAGCTTAGGGGGGACTAGCGGCAATGAGCAGTTCTTC.

V usage is TRBV30 and J usage is TRBJ1-2, with 8 bases fitting TRBD1. V shed 5 bases and J 4 bases; nucleotides not matched to a gene: 12. The CDR3 is 15 residues long. Germline loops: CDR1 GTSNPN, CDR2 SVGIG (reference sequence). CDR3 residues: CAWEGTGSLVYGYTF. The CDR3, as DNA: TGTGCCTGGGAAGGGACAGGCAGTCTCGTCTATGGCTACACCTTC.

The rearrangement joins TRBV4-1 to TRBJ1-1; D remains unclear. V gave up 7 bases and J gave up 5 bases, with 20 bases separating them. The CDR3 consists of 15 residues. Per germline, CDR1 MGHRA and CDR2 YSYEKL. The CDR3 protein is CASNLSPGMGTEAFF. The CDR3 nucleotides are TGCGCCAGCAACCTCTCCCCCGGGATGGGGACTGAAGCTTTCTTT.

The V and J genes are TRBV7-3 and TRBJ2-5; 10 bases line up with TRBD1. V trimming: 5 bases; J trimming: 5 bases; junction bases outside the gene matches: 8. There are 15 residues in the CDR3. Germline assignment: CDR1 SGHTA and CDR2 FQGTGA. The CDR3 DNA reads as TGTGCCAGCAGCCTAATGACAGGGGGCCTGGAGACCCAGTACTTC. Its protein is CASSLMTGGLETQYF.

The V and J genes are TRBV7-3 and TRBJ2-2; the D gene is possibly TRBD1 (6 bases). The CDR3 consists of 16 residues. Trimming took off 4 bases at V and 9 bases at J, with 21 bases between the two ends. From germline, CDR1 is SGHTA and CDR2 FQGTGA. CDR3: CASSSTGTLRERELFF. For the CDR3, the DNA is TGTGCCAGCAGCTCAACCGGGACACTCCGAGAAAGGGAGCTGTTTTTT.

V and J are TRBV5-1 and TRBJ2-5; D call uncertain. V was cut by 5 bases and J by 6 bases, with 17 bases left in between. This CDR3 spans 14 amino acids. Germline lookup yields CDR1 SGHRS and CDR2 YFSETQ. CDR3 amino acids: CASSISVDSKTQYF. CDR3 sequence (DNA): TGCGCCAGCAGTATCTCCGTAGACTCGAAGACCCAGTACTTC.

This chain joins TRBV7-9 and TRBJ1-5; tentatively, D is TRBD1 (5 bases). The V end was cut by 5 bases, the J end by 4 bases, with 6 bases between. Per the germline V gene, CDR1 is SEHNR and CDR2 is FQNEAQ (reference sequence). The CDR3 is 12 residues long. CDR3 coding DNA: TGTGCCAGCAGCAGACAGAATCAGCCCCAGCATTTT. It encodes CASSRQNQPQHF.

The chain links TRBV30 to TRBJ2-7; 7 bases fit TRBD1. This CDR3 is 11 amino acids long. Germline CDR1 is GTSNPN and CDR2 is SVGIG (reference sequence). Trimming removed 5 bases from V and 2 bases from J; junction bases left unmatched: 0. The CDR3 loop is CAWGQAYEQYF. The CDR3 DNA reads TGTGCCTGGGGACAGGCCTACGAGCAGTACTTC.

The chain uses TRBV7-9 and TRBJ1-2; D is unclear. Trimming removed 3 bases at V and 8 bases at J, with 22 bases between. This CDR3 is 16 amino acids long. Germline CDR1 is SEHNR and CDR2 is FQNEAQ (reference sequence). The CDR3 DNA reads as TGTGCCAGCAGCTTTGTGTACGGCGGTCTAATGAAAGGCTACACCTTC. This codes for CASSFVYGGLMKGYTF.

The chain carries TRBV7-2 and TRBJ1-2; D is possibly TRBD1 (6 bases). The CDR3 is 14 residues long. Germline values: CDR1 SGHTA, CDR2 FQGNSA. Trimming pared 0 bases from V and 9 bases from J, leaving 14 bases between. The DNA for the CDR3 is TGTGCCAGCAGCTTAGCCCCAGGGGATCTAAGCTACACCTTC. Translating gives CASSLAPGDLSYTF.

This clone was observed once. The gene calls are TRBV9 and TRBJ2-2, with D unclear. The CDR3 covers 14 residues. Germline CDR1 reads SGDLS; CDR2 reads YYNGEE. Trimming pared 0 bases from V and 1 base from J, leaving 4 bases between. DNA for the CDR3: TGTGCCAGCAGCGTAGCGTTGAACACCGGGGAGCTGTTTTTT. Translation gives CASSVALNTGELFF.

A single count supports this clone. The chain recombines TRBV18 with TRBJ2-2, with TRBD1 matching over 10 bases. The CDR3 runs to 16 residues. The V segment lost 2 bases and the J segment 6 bases; nucleotides outside the gene matches: 6. CDR1 and CDR2 from the germline V gene are KGHSH and LQKENI. The CDR3: CASSPMGQGNAGELFF. The CDR3 DNA reads TGTGCCAGCTCACCAATGGGACAGGGGAATGCCGGGGAGCTGTTTTTT.

V usage is TRBV6-5 and J usage is TRBJ2-5, with D maybe TRBD1 (6 bases). V gave up 0 bases and J gave up 5 bases, with 13 bases separating them. The V gene's germline CDR1 is MNHEY and CDR2 SVGAGI. The CDR3 is 15 amino acids. Here the CDR3 reads CASSYSGAPLETQYF. As DNA, the CDR3 is TGTGCCAGCAGTTACTCGGGGGCCCCATTGGAGACCCAGTACTTC.

The genes are TRBV30 and TRBJ2-1, with TRBD2 matching over 10 bases. Germline V gene lookup returns CDR1 GTSNPN and CDR2 SVGIG (reference sequence). J was trimmed by 8 bases and V by 0 bases; bases with no gene match: 1. This CDR3 region has 13 residues. The CDR3 spells CAWSVLAGYEQFF. Written as DNA, the CDR3 is TGTGCCTGGAGTGTACTAGCGGGGTATGAGCAGTTCTTC.

The chain joins TRBV14 to TRBJ1-2; D is possibly TRBD1 (5 bases). Trimming left V 1 base short and J 4 bases short, with 16 bases between. CDR1 is SGHDN and CDR2 is FVKESK in the germline V gene. There are 16 residues in the CDR3. The CDR3 spells CASSQVRGLGGYGYTF. The DNA for the CDR3 is TGTGCCAGCAGCCAAGTTCGGGGCCTCGGGGGCTATGGCTACACCTTC.

This rearrangement joins TRBV7-2 to TRBJ1-1; a weak D match, TRBD1 (5 bases). The germline V and J ends were trimmed by 5 bases and 0 bases, with 13 bases remaining between them. The length of the CDR3 is 15 residues. Germline values: CDR1 SGHTA, CDR2 FQGNSA. CDR3 in DNA: TGTGCCAGCAGCCAGGGCCTCGGCGTGAACACTGAAGCTTTCTTT. Its translation is CASSQGLGVNTEAFF.

Remarks on this clone: In the same sample, other DNA sequences code for this CDR3. This rearrangement joins TRBV5-6 to TRBJ1-2, with 9 bases fitting TRBD1. The CDR3 length is 15 residues. Germline CDR1 is SGHDT and CDR2 is YYEEEE. After removal of 2 bases from V and 2 bases from J, the junction contained 4 bases not matched to a gene. DNA of the CDR3: TGTGCCAGCAGCTTCGGGGACAGGGTAAACTATGGCTACACCTTC. It specifies CASSFGDRVNYGYTF.

V and J are TRBV6-5 and TRBJ1-5, with TRBD1 matching over 9 bases. The V segment lost 3 bases and the J segment 6 bases; nucleotides outside the gene matches: 6. Germline CDR1 reads MNHEY; CDR2 reads SVGAGI. The CDR3 contains 15 residues. CDR3 sequence reads: CASSYSDRGGQPQHF. DNA of the CDR3: TGTGCCAGCAGTTATTCGGACAGGGGAGGTCAGCCCCAGCATTTT.

This chain joins TRBV7-2 and TRBJ1-1; D unclear. This CDR3 has 13 amino acids. V gave up 1 base and J gave up 4 bases, with 7 bases separating them. CDR1 is SGHTA, CDR2 FQGNSA, per germline. The CDR3 loop reads CASSLDQFTEAFF. The DNA for the CDR3 is TGTGCCAGCAGCTTAGATCAGTTCACTGAAGCTTTCTTT.

This chain connects TRBV27 to TRBJ2-7; D gene unclear. Germline values: CDR1 MNHEY, CDR2 SMNVEV (reference sequence). This CDR3 is built from 13 residues. V was pared by 6 bases and J by 0 bases, with 9 bases between. Written as DNA, the CDR3 is TGTGCCAGCAGCGACATCTCCTCCTACGAGCAGTACTTC. It translates to CASSDISSYEQYF.

In nucleotides, the CDR3 is TGTGCCAGCAGTCCCGGGACAGAAGACCAAGAGACCCAGTACTTC. This gives the protein CASSPGTEDQETQYF. The chain uses TRBV7-3 and TRBJ2-5, with TRBD1 matching 7 bases. This CDR3 has 15 residues. The germline V gene encodes CDR1 SGHTA and CDR2 FQGTGA. With 6 bases clipped from V and 0 bases from J, the junction kept 7 bases outside the gene matches.

The rearrangement joins TRBV18 to TRBJ1-6; D is perhaps TRBD1 (6 bases). Per the germline V gene, CDR1 is KGHSH and CDR2 is LQKENI. V lost 6 bases to trimming and J lost 9 bases, with 18 bases between them. The CDR3 is 15 amino acids. The CDR3 reads CASSADSSDGSPLHF. Written as DNA, the CDR3 is TGTGCCAGCTCGGCGGACAGTTCGGACGGTTCACCCCTCCACTTT.

The V and J genes are TRBV9 and TRBJ2-3; possibly TRBD2 for D (6 bases). V shed 0 bases and J shed 2 bases, with 13 bases lying between them. This CDR3 has 16 residues. CDR1 is SGDLS and CDR2 is YYNGEE in the germline V gene. Here the CDR3 DNA reads TGTGCCAGCAGCGTAGCTGGAGGGAGCCCCACAGATACGCAGTATTTT. Protein product: CASSVAGGSPTDTQYF.

A single count supports this clone. V usage is TRBV11-3 and J usage is TRBJ2-1, with 7 bases that match TRBD1. CDR3 length: 15 residues. The J segment lost 4 bases and the V segment lost 6 bases, leaving 9 bases of the junction unmatched. The germline CDR1 and CDR2 sequences are SGHNT and YENEEA. CDR3 protein: CASSRKGQFYNEQFF. The DNA for the CDR3 is TGTGCCAGCAGTCGTAAGGGACAGTTTTACAATGAGCAGTTCTTC. Full variable domain (outside the CDR3, taken from reference TRBV11-3 and TRBJ2-1): EAGVVQSPRYKIIEKKQPVAFWCNPISGHNTLYWYLQNLGQGPELLIRYENEEAVDDSQLPKDRFSAERLKGVDSTLKIQPAELGDSAVYLCASSRKGQFYNEQFFGPGTRLTVL.